Below, 20 T cell receptor beta chains from the same sample are listed, as sequenced in a study of blood T cell repertoires in COVID-19. TCRdb keeps only in-frame clones here, not all; method: immunoSEQ multiplex PCR. The data hold about 110,000 clones, with approximately 87% observed a single time. The sequenced sample consisted of peripheral blood. The source is a woman aged 50 to 60 with acute or convalescent COVID-19.

V is TRBV5-4 and J is TRBJ1-5; 11 bases are shared with TRBD1. The CDR3 has 15 amino acids. The germline CDR1 and CDR2 sequences are SGHNT and YYREEE (reference sequence). V shed 3 bases, J shed 4 bases, and the junction held 3 bases outside the gene matches. CDR3 amino acids: CASSSDRGLNQPQHF. Written as DNA, the CDR3 is TGTGCCAGCAGCTCGGACAGGGGGCTTAATCAGCCCCAGCATTTT.

The chain couples TRBV4-1 to TRBJ1-5; D not resolved. There are 14 residues in the CDR3. Deletions cut 1 base from V and 1 base from J, with 5 bases between. Per the germline V gene, CDR1 is MGHRA and CDR2 is YSYEKL. The CDR3 nucleotides read TGCGCCAGCAGCCAAGTTCAGAGCAATCAGCCCCAGCATTTT. Amino acid sequence: CASSQVQSNQPQHF.

Only a few counts were recorded for this clone. The V and J genes are TRBV15 and TRBJ1-5; D unresolved. Trimming removed 0 bases at V and 0 bases at J, with 12 bases between. The CDR3 contains 17 residues. Per germline, CDR1 LNHNV and CDR2 YYDKDF (reference sequence). CDR3 in amino acids: CATSRDIRDISNQPQHF. CDR3 DNA sequence: TGTGCCACCAGCAGAGATATAAGAGATATTAGCAATCAGCCCCAGCATTTT.

The chain links TRBV15 to TRBJ2-7; 10 bases are shared with TRBD1. With V trimmed by 5 bases and J by 3 bases, 13 bases remained unmatched. Germline CDR1 and CDR2: LNHNV and YYDKDF (reference sequence). This CDR3 has 17 amino acids. The CDR3 sequence is CATSGVRGTGDNYEQYF. CDR3 sequence (DNA): TGTGCCACCAGCGGAGTGCGGGGGACAGGGGATAACTACGAGCAGTACTTC.

The chain employs TRBV9 and TRBJ2-3, with D tentatively TRBD1 (5 bases). This CDR3 has 17 residues. Trimming removed 1 base from V and 3 bases from J, with 18 bases in between. Germline assignment: CDR1 SGDLS and CDR2 YYNGEE. This chain's CDR3 is CASSVNRGKGATDTQYF. The CDR3 nucleotides read TGTGCCAGCAGCGTAAATAGGGGAAAAGGGGCTACAGATACGCAGTATTTT. Variable domain in full (rest from reference TRBV9 and TRBJ2-3): DSGVTQTPKHLITATGQRVTLRCSPRSGDLSVYWYQQSLDQGLQFLIQYYNGEERAKGNILERFSAQQFPDLHSELNLSSLELGDSALYFCASSVNRGKGATDTQYFGPGTRLTVL.

This chain joins TRBV5-1 and TRBJ2-1, with D possibly TRBD1 on 6 matching bases. Germline V CDR1 and CDR2: SGHRS, YFSETQ. V shed 4 bases and J shed 8 bases, with 22 bases lying between them. The CDR3 has 16 amino acids. The CDR3 sequence: CASSIQGPGYTDEQFF. The CDR3 DNA reads as TGCGCCAGCAGCATACAGGGTCCGGGCTATACGGATGAGCAGTTCTTC.

This clone was counted a few times. V usage is TRBV5-1 and J usage is TRBJ2-7; perhaps TRBD2 as D (6 bases). The CDR3 length is 15 residues. V lost 0 bases to trimming and J lost 3 bases, with 13 bases between them. CDR1 is SGHRS and CDR2 is YFSETQ in the germline V gene. The CDR3 sequence is CASSLESSALYEQYF. The CDR3, as DNA: TGCGCCAGCAGCTTGGAGTCTAGCGCACTCTACGAGCAGTACTTC.

The V gene is TRBV20-1, the J gene TRBJ1-1; 8 bases agree with TRBD1. This CDR3 contains 15 residues. Losses at the gene ends were 3 bases for V and 10 bases for J; bases not matched to a gene: 16. Germline V gives CDR1 DFQATT, CDR2 SNEGSKA (reference sequence). The CDR3 protein is CSASEGRTGSLIAFF. DNA for the CDR3: TGCAGTGCTAGTGAGGGCAGGACAGGGTCCCTGATAGCTTTCTTT.

V is TRBV19 and J is TRBJ2-6; D remains ambiguous. The CDR3 has 14 amino acids. Germline V gene sequence: CDR1 LNHDA, CDR2 SQIVND (reference sequence). V dropped 8 bases and J dropped 4 bases, with 12 bases sitting between them. Here the CDR3 reads CASSLSNGANVLTF. In nucleotides, the CDR3 is TGTGCCAGTTCCCTCAGTAACGGGGCCAACGTCCTGACTTTC.

This chain links TRBV30 with TRBJ1-5; D is ambiguous. CDR1 is GTSNPN, CDR2 SVGIG, per germline (reference sequence). CDR3 length: 13 residues. V was cut by 3 bases and J by 9 bases, with 15 bases left in between. The CDR3 region is CAWSAGLKRPQHF. In DNA form, the CDR3 reads TGTGCCTGGAGCGCCGGGTTGAAACGGCCCCAGCATTTT.

V and J are TRBV6-1 and TRBJ1-2, with a possible D match to TRBD1 (5 bases). This CDR3 region has 16 residues. The V gene lost 2 bases and the J gene lost 6 bases, with 19 bases spanning the gap. Germline V gene sequence: CDR1 MNHNS, CDR2 SASEGT. CDR3 sequence reads: CASSEMEVGGGHGYTF. The CDR3 coding sequence is TGTGCCAGCAGTGAAATGGAGGTTGGGGGAGGACATGGCTACACCTTC.

The chain recombines TRBV7-2 with TRBJ1-2; perhaps TRBD1 as D (5 bases). Germline CDR1 and CDR2: SGHTA and FQGNSA. V gave up 5 bases and J gave up 6 bases, with 13 bases separating them. The CDR3 is 13 residues long. CDR3 region: CASSPFGGNGYTF. CDR3 in DNA: TGTGCCAGCAGCCCCTTCGGGGGTAATGGCTACACCTTC.

The chain joins TRBV2 to TRBJ1-2; D unclear. Germline loops: CDR1 SNHLY, CDR2 FYNNEI. V dropped 0 bases and J dropped 1 base, with 9 bases sitting between them. The CDR3 totals 15 residues. The DNA for the CDR3 is TGTGCCAGCAGTGAAGCGCTTCGAGTTAACTATGGCTACACCTTC. This gives the protein CASSEALRVNYGYTF.

In DNA, the CDR3 is TGTGCCACCAGTGATTTAGAGGACAGGGGAAAGCAGTACTTC. This encodes CATSDLEDRGKQYF. The chain joins TRBV24-1 to TRBJ2-7, with TRBD1 matching over 9 bases. Germline loops: CDR1 KGHDR, CDR2 SFDVKD. The junction had 5 bases not matched to a gene; V was cut back by 1 base and J by 8 bases. This CDR3 contains 14 residues.

The genes are TRBV3-1 (or the pseudogene TRBV3-2) and TRBJ1-1, with D unresolved. The CDR3 length is 11 residues. CDR1 is LGHDT and CDR2 is YNNKEL in the germline V gene (reference sequence). Trimming shortened V by 5 bases and J by 2 bases, and 3 bases separated the two germline ends. The CDR3 loop is CASSSNTEAFF. The CDR3 region has the DNA TGTGCCAGCAGCTCAAACACTGAAGCTTTCTTT.

In its sample, this clone was seen once. The rearrangement uses TRBV2 and TRBJ2-5, with 8 bases lining up with TRBD1. The J segment lost 5 bases and the V segment lost 7 bases, leaving 0 bases of the junction unmatched. Germline CDR1 reads SNHLY; CDR2 reads FYNNEI. The CDR3 has 11 amino acids. CDR3 residues: CASNRGETQYF. CDR3 bases: TGTGCCAGCAACAGGGGGGAGACCCAGTACTTC.

The chain joins TRBV7-6 to TRBJ1-4, with no clear D. Germline CDR1 SGHVS, CDR2 FNYEAQ. V shed 0 bases and J shed 1 base, with 6 bases lying between them. The CDR3 is 15 residues long. CDR3 nucleotide sequence: TGTGCCAGCAGCTTAGCGCCGGGAACTAATGAAAAACTGTTTTTT. This gives the protein CASSLAPGTNEKLFF.

The rearrangement uses TRBV3-1 (or the pseudogene TRBV3-2) and TRBJ1-3; D ambiguous. The germline V and J ends were trimmed by 0 bases and 7 bases, with 7 bases remaining between them. Germline assignment: CDR1 LGHDT and CDR2 YNNKEL (reference sequence). The length of the CDR3 is 13 residues. The CDR3 region has the DNA TGTGCCAGCAGCCAAGATTCCGAGAACACCATATATTTT. Amino acid sequence: CASSQDSENTIYF.

The chain recombines TRBV11-3 with TRBJ1-2, with 8 bases fitting TRBD1. The trim removed 5 bases at V and 7 bases at J, leaving 6 bases unmatched. The germline V gene has CDR1 SGHNT and CDR2 YENEEA. The CDR3 contains 13 residues. This CDR3 reads CASSKQGGSGYTF. The CDR3 DNA sequence: TGTGCCAGCAGCAAACAGGGGGGAAGTGGCTACACCTTC. The full variable domain, its missing parts supplied by reference TRBV11-3 and TRBJ1-2, is EAGVVQSPRYKIIEKKQPVAFWCNPISGHNTLYWYLQNLGQGPELLIRYENEEAVDDSQLPKDRFSAERLKGVDSTLKIQPAELGDSAVYLCASSKQGGSGYTFGSGTRLTVV.

The chain employs TRBV10-3 and TRBJ2-1; TRBD2 is a possible D gene (5 bases). Trimming removed 10 bases at V and 8 bases at J, with 15 bases between. The CDR3 runs 12 residues. Germline values: CDR1 ENHRY, CDR2 SYGVKD. CDR3 in DNA: TGTGCCACTTCGAACCCGAGGGATGAGCAGTTCTTC. This translates into CATSNPRDEQFF.